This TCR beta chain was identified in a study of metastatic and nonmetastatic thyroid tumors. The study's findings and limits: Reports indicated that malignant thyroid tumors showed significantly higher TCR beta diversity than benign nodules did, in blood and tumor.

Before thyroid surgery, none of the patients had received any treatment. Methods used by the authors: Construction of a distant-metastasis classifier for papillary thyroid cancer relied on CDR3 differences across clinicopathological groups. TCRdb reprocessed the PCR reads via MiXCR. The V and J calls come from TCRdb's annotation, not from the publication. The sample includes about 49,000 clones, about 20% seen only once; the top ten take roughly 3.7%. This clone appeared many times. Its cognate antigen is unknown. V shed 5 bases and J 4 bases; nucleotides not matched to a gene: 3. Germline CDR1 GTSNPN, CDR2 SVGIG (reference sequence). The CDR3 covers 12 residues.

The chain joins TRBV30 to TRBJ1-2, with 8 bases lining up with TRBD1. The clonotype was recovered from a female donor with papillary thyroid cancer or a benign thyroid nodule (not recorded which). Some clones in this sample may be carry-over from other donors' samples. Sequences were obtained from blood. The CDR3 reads CAWGTGFYGYTF. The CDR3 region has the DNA TGTGCCTGGGGGACAGGCTTCTATGGCTACACCTTC.